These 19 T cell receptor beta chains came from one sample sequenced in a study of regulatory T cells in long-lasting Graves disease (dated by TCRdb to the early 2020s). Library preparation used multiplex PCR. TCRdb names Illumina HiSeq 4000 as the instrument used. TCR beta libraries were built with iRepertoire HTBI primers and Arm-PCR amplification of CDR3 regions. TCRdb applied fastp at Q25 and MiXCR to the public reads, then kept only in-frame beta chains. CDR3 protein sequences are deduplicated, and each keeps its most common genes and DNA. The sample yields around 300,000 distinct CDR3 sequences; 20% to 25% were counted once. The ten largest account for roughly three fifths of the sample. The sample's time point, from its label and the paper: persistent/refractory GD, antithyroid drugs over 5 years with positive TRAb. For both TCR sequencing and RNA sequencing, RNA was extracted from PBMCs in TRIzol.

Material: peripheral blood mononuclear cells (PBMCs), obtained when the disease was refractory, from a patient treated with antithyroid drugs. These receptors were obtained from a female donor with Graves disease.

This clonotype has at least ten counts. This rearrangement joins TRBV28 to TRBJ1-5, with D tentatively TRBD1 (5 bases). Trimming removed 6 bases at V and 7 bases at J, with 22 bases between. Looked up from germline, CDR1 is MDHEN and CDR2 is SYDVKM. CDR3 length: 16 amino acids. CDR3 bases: TGTGCCAGCAGCCCCTCACGGGGCAGGCTAGGGCAGCCCCAGCATTTT. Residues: CASSPSRGRLGQPQHF.

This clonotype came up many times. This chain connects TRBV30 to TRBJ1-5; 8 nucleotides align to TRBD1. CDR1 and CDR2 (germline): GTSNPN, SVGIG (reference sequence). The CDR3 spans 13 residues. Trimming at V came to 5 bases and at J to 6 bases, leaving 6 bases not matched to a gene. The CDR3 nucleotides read TGTGCCTGGCAATCAGGGGGCGGTCAGCCCCAGCATTTT. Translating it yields CAWQSGGGQPQHF. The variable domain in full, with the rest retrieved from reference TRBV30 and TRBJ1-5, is SQTIHQWPATLVQPVGSPLSLECTVEGTSNPNLYWYRQAAGRGLQLLFYSVGIGQISSEVPQNLSASRPQDRQFILSSKKLLLSDSGFYLCAWQSGGGQPQHFGDGTRLSIL.

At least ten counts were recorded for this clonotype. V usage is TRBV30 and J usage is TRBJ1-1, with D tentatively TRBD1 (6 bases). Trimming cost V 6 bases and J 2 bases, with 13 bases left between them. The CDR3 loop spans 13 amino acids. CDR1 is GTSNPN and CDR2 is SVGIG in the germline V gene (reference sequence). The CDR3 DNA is TGTGCCTGTTTGAACAGGGCAAACACTGAAGCTTTCTTT. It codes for CACLNRANTEAFF.

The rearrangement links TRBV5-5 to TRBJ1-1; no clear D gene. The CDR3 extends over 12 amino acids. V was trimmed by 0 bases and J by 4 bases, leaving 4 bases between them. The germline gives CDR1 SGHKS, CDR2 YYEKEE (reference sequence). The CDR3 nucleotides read TGTGCCAGCAGCTTGGCCGCCACTGAAGCTTTCTTT. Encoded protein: CASSLAATEAFF.

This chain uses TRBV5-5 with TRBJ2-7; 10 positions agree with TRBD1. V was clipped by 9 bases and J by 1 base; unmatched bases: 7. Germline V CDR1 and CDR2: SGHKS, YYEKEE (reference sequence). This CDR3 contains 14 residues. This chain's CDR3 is CATDPGQGSYEQYF. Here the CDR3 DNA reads TGTGCCACCGACCCGGGACAGGGGTCCTACGAGCAGTACTTC.

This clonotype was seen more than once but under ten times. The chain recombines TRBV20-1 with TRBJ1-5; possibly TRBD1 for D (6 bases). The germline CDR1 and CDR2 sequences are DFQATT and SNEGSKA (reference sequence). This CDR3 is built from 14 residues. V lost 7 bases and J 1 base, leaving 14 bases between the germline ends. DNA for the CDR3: TGCAGTGGGTGGGGGGGCCGAAGCAATCAGCCCCAGCATTTT. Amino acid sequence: CSGWGGRSNQPQHF.

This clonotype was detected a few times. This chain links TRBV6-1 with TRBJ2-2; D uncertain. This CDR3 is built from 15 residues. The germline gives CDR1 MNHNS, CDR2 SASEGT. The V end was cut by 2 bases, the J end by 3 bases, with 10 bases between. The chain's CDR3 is CASSEHVWDTGELFF. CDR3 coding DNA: TGTGCCAGCAGTGAACACGTGTGGGACACCGGGGAGCTGTTTTTT.

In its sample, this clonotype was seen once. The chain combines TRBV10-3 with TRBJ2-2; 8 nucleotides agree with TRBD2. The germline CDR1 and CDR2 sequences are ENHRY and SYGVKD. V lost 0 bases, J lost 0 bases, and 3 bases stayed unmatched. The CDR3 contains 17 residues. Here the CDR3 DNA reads TGTGCCATCAGTGAGTCGAAACTAGCGGCGAACACCGGGGAGCTGTTTTTT. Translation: CAISESKLAANTGELFF.

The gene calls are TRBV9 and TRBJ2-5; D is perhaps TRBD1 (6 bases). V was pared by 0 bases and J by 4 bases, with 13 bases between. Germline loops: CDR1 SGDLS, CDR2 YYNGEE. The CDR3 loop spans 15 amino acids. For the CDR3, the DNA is TGTGCCAGCAGCGTAGGGGCAGGGGCCGTAGAGACCCAGTACTTC. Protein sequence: CASSVGAGAVETQYF.

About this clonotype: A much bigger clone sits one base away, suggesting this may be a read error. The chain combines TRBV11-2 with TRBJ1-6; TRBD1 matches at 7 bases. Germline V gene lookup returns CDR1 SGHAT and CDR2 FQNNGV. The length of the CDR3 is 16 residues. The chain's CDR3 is CASSLVFGTENSPFHF. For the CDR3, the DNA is TGTGCCAGCAGCTTAGTGTTCGGGACAGAGAATTCACCCTTCCACTTT.

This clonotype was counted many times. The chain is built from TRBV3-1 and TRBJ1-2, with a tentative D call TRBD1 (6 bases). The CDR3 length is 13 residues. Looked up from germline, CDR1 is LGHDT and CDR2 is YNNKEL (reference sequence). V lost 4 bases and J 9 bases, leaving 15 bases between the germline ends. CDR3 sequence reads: CASSPPGAWSYTF. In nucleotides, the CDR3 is TGTGCCAGCAGCCCACCGGGGGCCTGGAGCTACACCTTC.

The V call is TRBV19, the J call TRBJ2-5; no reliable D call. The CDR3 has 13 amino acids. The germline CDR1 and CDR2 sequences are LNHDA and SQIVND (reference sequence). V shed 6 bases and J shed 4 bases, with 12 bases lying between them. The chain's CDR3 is CASRPHLGETQYF. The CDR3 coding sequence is TGTGCCAGTAGACCCCATCTGGGAGAGACCCAGTACTTC.

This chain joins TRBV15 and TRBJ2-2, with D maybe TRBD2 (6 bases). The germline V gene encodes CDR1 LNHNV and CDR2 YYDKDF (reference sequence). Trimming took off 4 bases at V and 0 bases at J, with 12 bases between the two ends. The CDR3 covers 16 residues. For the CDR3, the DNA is TGTGCCACCAGCATAATAGCGGTTTCGAACACCGGGGAGCTGTTTTTT. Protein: CATSIIAVSNTGELFF.

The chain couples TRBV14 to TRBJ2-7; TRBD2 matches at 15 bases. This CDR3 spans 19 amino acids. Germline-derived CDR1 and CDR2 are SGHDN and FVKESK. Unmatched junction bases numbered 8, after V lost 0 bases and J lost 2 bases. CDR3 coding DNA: TGTGCCAGCAGCCAAGACTACGGGACTAGCGGGAGGTCCCCCTACGAGCAGTACTTC. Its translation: CASSQDYGTSGRSPYEQYF.

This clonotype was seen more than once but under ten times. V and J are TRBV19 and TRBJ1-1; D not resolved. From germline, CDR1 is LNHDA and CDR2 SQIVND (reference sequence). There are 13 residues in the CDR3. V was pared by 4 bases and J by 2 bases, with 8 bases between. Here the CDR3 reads CASSRGSNTEAFF. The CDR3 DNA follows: TGTGCCAGTAGTAGAGGGAGTAACACTGAAGCTTTCTTT.

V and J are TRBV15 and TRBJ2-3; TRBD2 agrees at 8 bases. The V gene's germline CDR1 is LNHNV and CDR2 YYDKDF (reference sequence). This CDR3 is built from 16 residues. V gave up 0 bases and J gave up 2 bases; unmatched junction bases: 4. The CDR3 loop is CATSREGSGVTDTQYF. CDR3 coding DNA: TGTGCCACCAGCAGAGAGGGTAGCGGGGTCACAGATACGCAGTATTTT.

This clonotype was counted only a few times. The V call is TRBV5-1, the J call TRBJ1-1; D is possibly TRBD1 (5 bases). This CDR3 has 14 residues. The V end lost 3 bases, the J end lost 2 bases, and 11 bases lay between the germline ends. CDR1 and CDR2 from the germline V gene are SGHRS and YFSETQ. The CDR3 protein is CASSWGGANTEAFF. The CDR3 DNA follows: TGCGCCAGCAGCTGGGGCGGGGCCAACACTGAAGCTTTCTTT. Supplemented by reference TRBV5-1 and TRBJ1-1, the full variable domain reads KAGVTQTPRYLIKTRGQQVTLSCSPISGHRSVSWYQQTPGQGLQFLFEYFSETQRNKGNFPGRFSGRQFSNSRSEMNVSTLELGDSALYLCASSWGGANTEAFFGQGTRLTVV.

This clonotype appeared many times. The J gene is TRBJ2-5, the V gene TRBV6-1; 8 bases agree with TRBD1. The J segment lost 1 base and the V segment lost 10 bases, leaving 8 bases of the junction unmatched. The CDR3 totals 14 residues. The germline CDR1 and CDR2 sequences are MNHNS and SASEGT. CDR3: CATKDREVQETQYF. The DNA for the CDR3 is TGTGCCACCAAGGACAGGGAGGTCCAAGAGACCCAGTACTTC.

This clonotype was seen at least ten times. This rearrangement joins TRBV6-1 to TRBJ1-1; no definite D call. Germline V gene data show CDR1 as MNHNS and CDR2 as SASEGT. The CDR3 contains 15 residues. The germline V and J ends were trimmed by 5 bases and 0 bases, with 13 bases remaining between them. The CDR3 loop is CASSPTNPMNTEAFF. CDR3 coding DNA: TGTGCCAGCAGTCCGACAAACCCCATGAACACTGAAGCTTTCTTT.